Below are 9 T cell receptor beta chains sequenced from a single sample in a study of blood T cell repertoires in COVID-19. Sequencing used immunoSEQ multiplex PCR; TCRdb keeps in-frame clones, though not all of them. Of some 200,000 clones listed, 84% were seen once; the top ten hold around 14%. Sequences were obtained from peripheral blood. These receptors all stem from a human donor in a cohort sampled during active COVID-19.

This clone occurred once. The chain recombines TRBV6-5 with TRBJ2-7, with TRBD1 matching over 8 bases. The CDR3 loop spans 15 amino acids. Germline assignment: CDR1 MNHEY and CDR2 SVGAGI. The ends lost 0 bases at V and 2 bases at J; junction bases unmatched: 3. The CDR3 region has the DNA TGTGCCAGCAGTTACTCCGGGACAGGACCCTACGAGCAGTACTTC. This translates into CASSYSGTGPYEQYF.

V and J are TRBV10-3 and TRBJ2-5, with 9 bases matching TRBD1. V was pared by 7 bases and J by 5 bases, with 5 bases of the junction left unmatched. CDR3 length: 13 residues. Germline-derived CDR1 and CDR2 are ENHRY and SYGVKD. The CDR3 protein is CAIKQGARETQYF. The CDR3 nucleotides are TGTGCCATCAAACAGGGGGCCCGTGAGACCCAGTACTTC.

The J gene is TRBJ2-7, the V gene TRBV9, with TRBD1 matching 8 bases. The germline gives CDR1 SGDLS, CDR2 YYNGEE. The CDR3 contains 13 residues. Germline trimming cut 5 bases from V and 3 bases from J; bases unmatched to any gene: 4. CDR3 protein: CASSGTGDYEQYF. The CDR3 DNA reads as TGTGCCAGCAGTGGGACAGGTGACTACGAGCAGTACTTC.

The chain has TRBV7-7 and TRBJ2-1, with D perhaps TRBD2 (5 bases). Germline V gene data show CDR1 as SSHAT and CDR2 as FNYEAQ (reference sequence). Trimming took off 2 bases at V and 8 bases at J, with 16 bases between the two ends. The CDR3 runs 15 residues. Here the CDR3 reads CASSLKEGLGDEQFF. In DNA, the CDR3 is TGTGCCAGCAGCTTAAAAGAGGGTCTTGGGGATGAGCAGTTCTTC. Supplemented by reference TRBV7-7 and TRBJ2-1, the full variable domain reads GAGVSQSPRYKVTKRGQDVTLRCDPISSHATLYWYQQALGQGPEFLTYFNYEAQPDKSGLPSDRFSAERPEGSISTLTIQRTEQRDSAMYRCASSLKEGLGDEQFFGPGTRLTVL.

The rearrangement uses TRBV6-1 and TRBJ1-5; TRBD1 is a possible D gene (5 bases). This CDR3 contains 16 residues. CDR1 MNHNS and CDR2 SASEGT come from the germline V gene. V was shortened by 4 bases and J by 0 bases, with 13 bases between the two germline ends. The DNA for the CDR3 is TGTGCCAGCAGTGGGGTTAGGGGTTATAGCAATCAGCCCCAGCATTTT. This gives the protein CASSGVRGYSNQPQHF.

The chain is built from TRBV6-5 and TRBJ2-4; D is uncertain. Per the germline V gene, CDR1 is MNHEY and CDR2 is SVGAGI. The CDR3 is made up of 15 amino acids. V shed 4 bases and J shed 5 bases, with 15 bases lying between them. In DNA, the CDR3 is TGTGCCAGCAGTTCCCCTATAGTGGCGGAAAACATTCAGTACTTC. Translated, it gives CASSSPIVAENIQYF.

The J gene is TRBJ2-7, the V gene TRBV28; TRBD1 matches at 9 bases. CDR1 is MDHEN and CDR2 is SYDVKM in the germline V gene. Trimming took 5 bases from V and 4 from J; bases not matched to a gene: 6. The CDR3 has 14 amino acids. The CDR3 DNA reads as TGTGCCAGCAGTACCGGGACAGGGCAATACGAGCAGTACTTC. Translated, it gives CASSTGTGQYEQYF.

The CDR3 here is CASIRGADPTDTQYF. CDR3 nucleotide sequence: TGTGCCAGCATCAGGGGGGCAGACCCCACAGATACGCAGTATTTT. The gene calls are TRBV6-5 and TRBJ2-3, with D perhaps TRBD1 (7 bases). V dropped 7 bases and J dropped 2 bases, with 16 bases sitting between them. There are 15 residues in the CDR3. Germline V gives CDR1 MNHEY, CDR2 SVGAGI.

This clone is a singleton in its sample. The rearrangement uses TRBV6-6 and TRBJ1-1; D is unresolved. The CDR3 consists of 14 residues. Germline CDR1 MNHNY, CDR2 SVGAGI (reference sequence). The germline V and J ends were trimmed by 2 bases and 1 base, with 8 bases remaining between them. CDR3 nucleotides: TGTGCCAGCAGTTACCAGAGGCAGAACACTGAAGCTTTCTTT. Its translation: CASSYQRQNTEAFF.